The rows below give T cell receptor beta chains drawn from one sample of a study of blood T cell repertoires in COVID-19. Only in-frame clones appear in the TCRdb table, and some are missing; sequencing was by immunoSEQ multiplex PCR. The table records roughly 71,000 clones, approximately 85% of them present only once. Sequencing was carried out using peripheral blood. The origin of the receptors is a middle-aged man with acute or convalescent COVID-19. Each CDR3 is given with its conserved first and last residue. Each record gives: V gene, J gene, D gene, clone size, CDR3 protein, CDR3 DNA. D genes are given only for firm matches. Clone size is stated in some rows and not others, as once, few, many or a class when expanded.

TRBV28	TRBJ1-2	TRBD1	NA	CASIKGGTGEDGYTF	TGTGCCAGCATCAAAGGGGGGACAGGGGAGGATGGCTACACCTTC
TRBV2	TRBJ1-1	TRBD1	NA	CASSLDRANTEAFF	TGTGCCAGCAGCCTGGACAGGGCGAACACTGAAGCTTTCTTT
TRBV20-1	TRBJ1-6	NA	NA	CSASTSYNSPLHF	TGCAGTGCTAGTACTTCATATAATTCACCCCTCCACTTT
TRBV11-2	TRBJ2-7	NA	NA	CASSLAVAIEQYF	TGTGCCAGCAGCTTAGCTGTAGCCATCGAGCAGTACTTC
TRBV2	TRBJ1-1	NA	NA	CASSEYMNTEAFF	TGTGCCAGCAGTGAGTACATGAACACTGAAGCTTTCTTT
TRBV11-1	TRBJ2-5	TRBD2	NA	CASIPSGGAEETQYF	TGTGCCAGCATCCCAAGCGGGGGGGCCGAAGAGACCCAGTACTTC
TRBV29-1	TRBJ1-2	TRBD1	NA	CSVVTPGQGGYGYTF	TGCAGCGTTGTGACCCCCGGACAGGGTGGCTATGGCTACACCTTC
TRBV4-1	TRBJ2-7	NA	few	CASSPNFLGLRISEQYF	TGCGCCAGCAGCCCCAACTTTTTGGGGCTAAGAATCTCCGAGCAGTACTTC
TRBV2	TRBJ2-1	TRBD2	few	CASSEWRGGSYNEQFF	TGTGCCAGCAGTGAATGGCGGGGGGGGTCCTACAATGAGCAGTTCTTC
TRBV6-1	TRBJ2-4	TRBD1	NA	CASSEGRGTGKNIQYF	TGTGCCAGCAGTGAAGGGCGAGGGACAGGCAAAAACATTCAGTACTTC
TRBV3-1/TRBV3-2	TRBJ2-5	TRBD2	NA	CASSQGGGETQYF	TGTGCCAGCAGCCAGGGCGGGGGGGAGACCCAGTACTTC
TRBV6-5	TRBJ1-5	NA	NA	CASSYGYGDQPQHF	TGTGCCAGCAGTTACGGGTACGGAGATCAGCCCCAGCATTTT
TRBV2	TRBJ2-7	NA	NA	CASTTAAGSISYEQYF	TGTGCCAGCACCACAGCGGCAGGCTCAATCTCCTACGAGCAGTACTTC
TRBV27	TRBJ2-2	NA	NA	CASSLSTGELFF	TGTGCCAGCAGTTTGAGCACCGGGGAGCTGTTTTTT
TRBV5-1	TRBJ1-2	TRBD1	NA	CASSSTGGGYGYTF	TGCGCCAGCAGCTCAACAGGGGGCGGCTATGGCTACACCTTC
TRBV6-1	TRBJ1-5	NA	NA	CASSEAPRQISNQPQHF	TGTGCCAGCAGTGAAGCGCCGCGACAGATTAGCAATCAGCCCCAGCATTTT
TRBV24-1	TRBJ2-5	TRBD2	NA	CATSLGGTSGAETQYF	TGTGCCACCAGTCTCGGTGGGACTAGCGGGGCTGAGACCCAGTACTTC
TRBV2	TRBJ1-2	TRBD1	NA	CASSEQGEANYGYTF	TGTGCCAGCAGTGAACAGGGGGAAGCTAACTATGGCTACACCTTC
TRBV24-1	TRBJ1-2	TRBD1	NA	CATSDPGGAEGYTF	TGTGCCACCAGTGACCCAGGGGGCGCGGAGGGCTACACCTTC
TRBV6-6	TRBJ2-2	NA	NA	CASSAANTGELFF	TGTGCCAGCAGTGCAGCGAACACCGGGGAGCTGTTTTTT
TRBV24-1	TRBJ2-3	TRBD1	NA	CATSRGQSTDTQYF	TGTGCCACCAGTAGGGGACAGAGCACAGATACGCAGTATTTT
TRBV11-2	TRBJ1-5	TRBD1	NA	CASSLGDSSNQPQHF	TGTGCCAGCAGCTTAGGGGACAGTAGCAATCAGCCCCAGCATTTT
TRBV9	TRBJ1-3	TRBD1	NA	CASSVRGNGNTIYF	TGTGCCAGCAGCGTCAGGGGGAATGGAAACACCATATATTTT
TRBV6-1	TRBJ1-5	TRBD1	NA	CASSEYTGGEGLQHF	TGTGCCAGCAGTGAATATACAGGGGGCGAGGGGCTCCAGCATTTT
TRBV4-2	TRBJ2-5	TRBD2	NA	CASSQEWSGGALETQYF	TGTGCCAGCAGCCAGGAGTGGAGCGGGGGGGCCTTGGAGACCCAGTACTTC
TRBV14	TRBJ2-3	NA	few	CASSQQMFTDTQYF	TGTGCCAGCAGCCAACAGATGTTCACAGATACGCAGTATTTT
TRBV12-5	TRBJ1-4	NA	few	CASGRTGGGDEKLFF	TGTGCTAGTGGGAGAACGGGGGGAGGGGATGAAAAACTGTTTTTT
TRBV11-3	TRBJ1-5	TRBD1	NA	CASSLDGDEHWTGKNQPQHF	TGTGCCAGCAGCTTAGATGGAGACGAACACTGGACAGGAAAGAATCAGCCCCAGCATTTT
TRBV24-1	TRBJ2-1	NA	NA	CATSQGIVNEQFF	TGTGCCACCAGTCAGGGGATTGTCAATGAGCAGTTCTTC
TRBV14	TRBJ2-5	NA	NA	CASSLDYQETQYF	TGTGCCAGCAGCCTGGACTACCAAGAGACCCAGTACTTC
TRBV23-1	TRBJ1-2	TRBD1	NA	CASSQLRTGSPPRYGYTF	TGCGCCAGCAGTCAATTGAGGACAGGGAGCCCCCCGCGGTATGGCTACACCTTC
TRBV6-5	TRBJ2-7	NA	NA	CASGIAGQTHYEQYF	TGTGCCAGCGGAATCGCAGGACAAACCCACTACGAGCAGTACTTC
TRBV2	TRBJ2-7	TRBD2	NA	CASSDAPYPAGVSYEQYF	TGTGCCAGCAGTGATGCCCCTTATCCCGCGGGGGTATCGTACGAGCAGTACTTC
TRBV3-1/TRBV3-2	TRBJ1-5	NA	few	CASSQGVGSGSNQPQHF	TGTGCCAGCAGCCAAGGAGTAGGGAGCGGTAGCAATCAGCCCCAGCATTTT
TRBV29-1	TRBJ2-7	TRBD1	NA	CSVSETGVGYEQYF	TGCAGCGTTTCCGAGACAGGGGTTGGCTACGAGCAGTACTTC
TRBV4-2	TRBJ2-3	TRBD2	NA	CASSRIWASGGGVTDTQYF	TGTGCCAGCAGCCGCATTTGGGCTAGCGGGGGGGGAGTCACAGATACGCAGTATTTT
TRBV12-5	TRBJ2-3	TRBD2	NA	CASGLVVGGTDTQYF	TGTGCTAGTGGTTTGGTCGTGGGGGGGACAGATACGCAGTATTTT
TRBV18	TRBJ2-2	NA	NA	CASSPLEAGNTGELFF	TGTGCCAGCTCACCGTTGGAAGCGGGGAACACCGGGGAGCTGTTTTTT
TRBV7-3	TRBJ2-3	TRBD1	NA	CASSQGDRGSRTDTQYF	TGTGCCAGCAGCCAGGGGGATCGGGGCAGTCGCACAGATACGCAGTATTTT
TRBV5-6	TRBJ1-1	NA	NA	CASSTGGYDTEAFF	TGTGCCAGCAGCACCGGGGGTTATGACACTGAAGCTTTCTTT
TRBV2	TRBJ2-1	TRBD2	NA	CASSNTSGGVYNEQFF	TGTGCCAGCAGTAACACTAGCGGGGGGGTCTACAATGAGCAGTTCTTC
TRBV7-2	TRBJ2-3	TRBD2	few	CASSLAGEGTQYF	TGTGCCAGCAGCTTAGCGGGGGAGGGGACGCAGTATTTT
TRBV21-1	TRBJ1-1	NA	NA	CASSKGFRVWTGLSNTEAFF	TGTGCCAGCAGCAAAGGTTTTAGGGTTTGGACAGGGCTATCGAACACTGAAGCTTTCTTT
TRBV27	TRBJ1-1	NA	NA	CASSLYGGTEAFF	TGTGCCAGCAGTTTATACGGGGGCACTGAAGCTTTCTTT
TRBV19	TRBJ1-2	NA	NA	CASRDGTNYGYTF	TGTGCCAGCCGGGACGGGACAAACTATGGCTACACCTTC
TRBV6-1	TRBJ2-3	NA	once	CASSEAAAADTQYF	TGTGCCAGCAGTGAAGCTGCTGCGGCAGATACGCAGTATTTT
TRBV11-1	TRBJ1-4	NA	NA	CASSFREDEKLFF	TGTGCCAGCAGCTTTCGGGAGGATGAAAAACTGTTTTTT
TRBV3-1/TRBV3-2	TRBJ1-1	NA	NA	CASSQDGGTLDEAFF	TGTGCCAGCAGCCAAGATGGAGGGACGTTGGATGAAGCTTTCTTT
TRBV27	TRBJ2-1	TRBD2	NA	CASSFAASPSGGAYNEQFF	TGTGCCAGCAGTTTCGCCGCCTCTCCTAGCGGGGGGGCCTACAATGAGCAGTTCTTC
TRBV11-2	TRBJ1-3	TRBD1	NA	CASSPQGQGRNTIYF	TGTGCCAGCAGCCCACAGGGACAGGGGAGAAACACCATATATTTT
TRBV19	TRBJ1-2	NA	NA	CASQGYGYTF	TGTGCCAGCCAGGGATATGGCTACACCTTC